This is a list of T cell receptor beta chains from one sample in a study of blood T cell repertoires in COVID-19. Clones were read by immunoSEQ multiplex PCR, and TCRdb kept only the in-frame ones, dropping some. The table includes about 160,000 clones, roughly 84% detected once. The specimen was peripheral blood. Source of these receptors: a woman in her sixties with COVID-19, enrolled during active disease. The CDR3 runs from the conserved cysteine through the conserved F or W. D genes are given only for firm matches. Clone size is given for some rows only: seen once, a few or many times, or a class if the clone is expanded.

DNA: TGTGCCAGCAGCTTGGGGTCTAGCGGGAGAGTTAGGGAGCAGTTCTTC
CDR3: CASSLGSSGRVREQFF
J: TRBJ2-1
V: TRBV5-6
length: 16
size: many
D: TRBD2

DNA: TGTGCCAGCAGCGGGGCCTCAGGCTCGCTGGGCTACACCTTC
CDR3: CASSGASGSLGYTF
J: TRBJ1-2
V: TRBV9
length: 14
size: -
D: -

DNA: TGCGCCAGCAGCGCTACTTTACGGGCGTGGGAGACTTTCTTT
CDR3: CASSATLRAWETFF
J: TRBJ1-1
V: TRBV5-1
length: 14
size: -
D: -

DNA: TGCAGCGCCCCAGACAGGGCTGAAGCTTTCTTT
CDR3: CSAPDRAEAFF
J: TRBJ1-1
V: TRBV29-1
length: 11
size: -
D: TRBD1

DNA: TGTGCCAGCACCCACCCAGGTGGCGAAAAACTGTTTTTT
CDR3: CASTHPGGEKLFF
J: TRBJ1-4
V: TRBV2
length: 13
size: -
D: -

DNA: TGCGCCAGCAGGCCACAGGGGGCGCGTTTGGATGGCTACACCTTC
CDR3: CASRPQGARLDGYTF
J: TRBJ1-2
V: TRBV5-1
length: 15
size: -
D: TRBD1

DNA: TGCGCCAGCAGTGCGACAGGGGGAGCTAACTATGGCTACACCTTC
CDR3: CASSATGGANYGYTF
J: TRBJ1-2
V: TRBV23-1
length: 15
size: once
D: TRBD1

DNA: TGCGCCAGCAGCTTGGGCTTAGGAGGGATCGCTGAAGCTTTCTTT
CDR3: CASSLGLGGIAEAFF
J: TRBJ1-1
V: TRBV5-1
length: 15
size: -
D: -

DNA: TGTGCCAGCAGCTCCTCTAGCGGGAGTGGCACAGATACGCAGTATTTT
CDR3: CASSSSSGSGTDTQYF
J: TRBJ2-3
V: TRBV9
length: 16
size: -
D: TRBD2

DNA: TGTGCCAGCAGCTCCCGGACAGGGGCCACCGGGGAGCTGTTTTTT
CDR3: CASSSRTGATGELFF
J: TRBJ2-2
V: TRBV7-9
length: 15
size: -
D: TRBD1

DNA: TGTGCCAGTAGTATAGATCCCCCCTCCAGACGAGGTGAGCAGTTCTTC
CDR3: CASSIDPPSRRGEQFF
J: TRBJ2-1
V: TRBV19
length: 16
size: -
D: -

DNA: TGTGCCAGCAGCTTAGGACTCTATAGCAATCAGCCCCAGCATTTT
CDR3: CASSLGLYSNQPQHF
J: TRBJ1-5
V: TRBV5-6
length: 15
size: -
D: -

DNA: TGTGCCAGCAGCTTAATACGGGGTGGCTACACCTTC
CDR3: CASSLIRGGYTF
J: TRBJ1-2
V: TRBV7-9
length: 12
size: -
D: -

DNA: TGTGCCATCAGTGACAATACAGATACGCAGTATTTT
CDR3: CAISDNTDTQYF
J: TRBJ2-3
V: TRBV10-3
length: 12
size: -
D: -

DNA: TGTGCCGTACAGACAGGGGATTATGGCTACACCTTC
CDR3: CAVQTGDYGYTF
J: TRBJ1-2
V: TRBV10-3
length: 12
size: -
D: TRBD1

DNA: TGTGCCAGCTCACCACCCTCCAGGGGGAACACTGAAGCTTTCTTT
CDR3: CASSPPSRGNTEAFF
J: TRBJ1-1
V: TRBV18
length: 15
size: -
D: -

DNA: TGTGCCACCAGCCCACAACGATCGGGCTATGGCTACACCTTC
CDR3: CATSPQRSGYGYTF
J: TRBJ1-2
V: TRBV15
length: 14
size: -
D: -

DNA: TGTGCCAGCAGTCGGACAGACGGGGAGTATGATGAGCAGTTCTTC
CDR3: CASSRTDGEYDEQFF
J: TRBJ2-1
V: TRBV6-5
length: 15
size: -
D: -

DNA: TGTGCCAGCAGCTTAGGTATTAGTGGGGCATCAGATACGCAGTATTTT
CDR3: CASSLGISGASDTQYF
J: TRBJ2-3
V: TRBV7-2
length: 16
size: few
D: -

DNA: TGTGCCAGCAGGGGAGAGACAGGTCAGCAGTTCTTC
CDR3: CASRGETGQQFF
J: TRBJ2-1
V: TRBV5-6
length: 12
size: -
D: -

DNA: TGTGCCACCAGCAGAGATAGCTCCTATAATTCACCCCTCCACTTT
CDR3: CATSRDSSYNSPLHF
J: TRBJ1-6
V: TRBV15
length: 15
size: -
D: -

DNA: TGTGCCAGCAGTATCGAGTTCCAAGAGACCCAGTACTTC
CDR3: CASSIEFQETQYF
J: TRBJ2-5
V: TRBV12-3/TRBV12-4
length: 13
size: few
D: -

DNA: TGTGCCAGCAGGCCACAGGGCGGGAATTCACCCCTCCACTTT
CDR3: CASRPQGGNSPLHF
J: TRBJ1-6
V: TRBV6-5
length: 14
size: -
D: -

DNA: TGCGCCAGCAGCTTGCAGACGGGGAACACTGAAGCTTTCTTT
CDR3: CASSLQTGNTEAFF
J: TRBJ1-1
V: TRBV5-1
length: 14
size: -
D: -